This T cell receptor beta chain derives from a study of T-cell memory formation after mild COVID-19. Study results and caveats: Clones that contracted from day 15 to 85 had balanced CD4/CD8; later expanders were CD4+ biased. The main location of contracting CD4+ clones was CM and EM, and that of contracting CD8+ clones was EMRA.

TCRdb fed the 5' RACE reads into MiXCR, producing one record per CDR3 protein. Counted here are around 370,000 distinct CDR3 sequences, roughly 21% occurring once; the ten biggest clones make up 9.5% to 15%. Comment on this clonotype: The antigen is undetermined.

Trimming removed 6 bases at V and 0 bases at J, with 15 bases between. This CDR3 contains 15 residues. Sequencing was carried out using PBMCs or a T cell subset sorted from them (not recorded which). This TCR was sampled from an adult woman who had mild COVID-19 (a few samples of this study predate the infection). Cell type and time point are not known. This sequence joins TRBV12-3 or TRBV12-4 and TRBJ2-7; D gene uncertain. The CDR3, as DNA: TGTGCCAGCAGCCGTATGTCCACCAGCTCCTACGAGCAGTACTTC. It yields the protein CASSRMSTSSYEQYF.